This paragraph covers one T cell receptor (beta chain) sequence. What it binds is unknown. With 60 Vbeta and 13 Jbeta primers, the PCR was carried out. Generated by immunoSEQ multiplex PCR, the TCRdb table keeps only in-frame clones and is missing some. This table holds 98,000 or so clones, approximately 80% found once. The data were taken from a study of cytomegalovirus exposure and HLA in healthy donors. This CDR3 spans 17 amino acids. Germline V gene lookup returns CDR1 GTSNPN and CDR2 SVGIG (reference sequence). Losses at the gene ends were 2 bases for V and 1 base for J; bases not matched to a gene: 11. Study observations and caveats: In an earlier analysis, most TCR beta V segments were productive about 87% or about 30% of the time. Associated with HLA alleles at 0.05 false discovery rate in a later analysis were about 17,000 TCR beta sequences. In all likelihood, a cluster of highly shared sequence variants was a sequencing artifact. Later, TCR association rates were found to vary by HLA locus, highest for DRB1 and lowest for HLA-C.

The specimen was PBMCs. The chain couples TRBV30 to TRBJ1-5; 7 nucleotides match TRBD1. The clonotype was recovered from a woman aged 40 to 55 in good health and CMV-seronegative. CDR3 sequence (DNA): TGTGCCTGGAGTTCAAATTTAGGGGGACAGAGCAATCAGCCCCAGCATTTT. Encoded protein: CAWSSNLGGQSNQPQHF.